These 6 T cell receptor beta chains came from one sample sequenced in a study of shared clonotypes between healthy human individuals. CD45RO negativity and positive selection for CCR7 defined naive CD8 cells, a population that excluded terminally differentiated effector memory CD45RA+ cells. The table came from immunoSEQ multiplex PCR; TCRdb's copy has only in-frame clones and leaves some out. The sample includes around 2,000,000 clones, about 95% of them seen just once. Sequencing was carried out using naive CD8+ T cells sorted from blood. These receptor sequences come from a man aged 18-30 years in good health.

The genes are TRBV29-1 and TRBJ2-5; D not resolved. Germline CDR1 reads SQVTM; CDR2 reads ANQGSEA. The ends were cut back, 3 bases at V and 4 bases at J, with 15 bases in the middle. The CDR3 totals 14 residues. The CDR3 loop reads CSVDPGPSIETQYF. The CDR3 coding sequence is TGCAGCGTTGATCCCGGGCCGTCAATAGAGACCCAGTACTTC.

This clone was picked up one time. The J gene is TRBJ2-7, the V gene TRBV29-1; 8 bases map to TRBD1. J was trimmed by 2 bases and V by 1 base; bases with no gene match: 10. Per germline, CDR1 SQVTM and CDR2 ANQGSEA. The CDR3 extends over 16 amino acids. The CDR3 DNA reads TGCAGCGTTGAAGGAGCCGGGACAGGTGTGGCCTACGAGCAGTACTTC. This codes for CSVEGAGTGVAYEQYF.

The V gene is TRBV6-5, the J gene TRBJ2-3; D is unresolved. The germline CDR1 and CDR2 sequences are MNHEY and SVGAGI. The CDR3 extends over 13 amino acids. The V gene lost 2 bases and the J gene lost 4 bases, with 7 bases spanning the gap. The CDR3 here is CASSYSDSDTQYF. CDR3 nucleotides: TGTGCCAGCAGTTACAGTGACTCAGATACGCAGTATTTT.

The chain employs TRBV7-9 and TRBJ2-2, with D perhaps matching TRBD1 (6 bases). Germline CDR1 SEHNR, CDR2 FQNEAQ (reference sequence). The CDR3 runs to 16 residues. Trimming shortened V by 1 base and J by 0 bases, and 9 bases separated the two germline ends. CDR3 sequence (DNA): TGTGCCAGCAGCTTAGTGGGGACAACGAACACCGGGGAGCTGTTTTTT. Its protein is CASSLVGTTNTGELFF.

The V and J genes are TRBV21-1 and TRBJ1-2; the table's D call, TRBD1, has no DNA check behind it. TRBV21-1 is a pseudogene segment. The CDR3 has 17 amino acids. The CDR3 nucleotides read TGTGCCAGCAGCAAACGATCACCCGGGACAGGGGAGGATGGCTACACCTTC. Amino acid sequence: CASSKRSPGTGEDGYTF.

The rearrangement joins TRBV5-6 to TRBJ2-7; D is unresolved. Trimming took off 1 base at V and 2 bases at J, with 7 bases between the two ends. From germline, CDR1 is SGHDT and CDR2 YYEEEE. This CDR3 contains 13 residues. The CDR3 DNA is TGTGCCAGCAGCTTGCATCCGGCCTACGAGCAGTACTTC. This translates into CASSLHPAYEQYF.